This T cell receptor (beta chain) stems from a study of blood T cell repertoires in COVID-19. Study as a whole: Nucleic acid was either cDNA or gDNA, and it came from T cells, B-cell-depleted T cells, or PBMCs.

Repertoires were generated with immunoSEQ multiplex PCR, while TCRdb's copy carries only in-frame clones and drops some. The sample yields fewer than 65,000 clones, 75% to 95% seen once. V was trimmed by 3 bases and J by 7 bases, leaving 16 bases between them. Germline CDR1 is KGHSH and CDR2 is LQKENI. The CDR3 has 16 amino acids. The source of this sequence is a man between 45 and 60 years old with acute or convalescent COVID-19. The rearrangement joins TRBV18 to TRBJ1-6; D is unresolved. Sample: peripheral blood. As DNA, the CDR3 is TGTGCCAGCTCACCGGAGTGGCAGACTTACAATTCACCCCTCCACTTT. Its protein is CASSPEWQTYNSPLHF.